This TCR beta chain emerged from a study of cytomegalovirus exposure and HLA in healthy donors. Whole-study results and caveats: Analyses of presence and absence presupposed an approximately uniform sequencing depth across donors. Of the V segments, some could not be distinguished, including TRBV6-2 and TRBV6-3, and were excluded. For most subjects, TCR beta sequences were reported to predict HLA-A and HLA-B alleles with accuracy.

Germline V gene lookup returns CDR1 LGHNA and CDR2 YNFKEQ. The CDR3 contains 16 residues. In the PCR, 60 Vbeta and 13 Jbeta primers were used. Sequenced by immunoSEQ multiplex PCR; TCRdb stores in-frame clones only, minus some. The sample carries under 55,000 clones, around 72% recorded once. To note about this clone: Its antigen is still unknown. A junction end diverges from the germline sequence, so it may reflect a read error.

Sequenced material: PBMCs. This TCR derives from a man aged 18-30 years in good health and CMV-seronegative. This rearrangement joins TRBV4-2 to TRBJ2-7, with TRBD2 identical over 7 bases. CDR3 bases: TGTGCCAGCAGCCAAGATCTAGCGGAGCTCCTTCCCATCTTCGCGTTC. The encoded protein is CASSQDLAELLPIFAF.